This T cell receptor (beta chain) was identified during a study of blood T cell repertoires in COVID-19. The CDR3 has 14 amino acids. Trimming took off 1 base at V and 5 bases at J, with 12 bases between the two ends. Germline CDR1 and CDR2: SGDLS and YYNGEE. The method was immunoSEQ multiplex PCR; TCRdb's version includes in-frame clones alone and lacks a portion of them. Found here are about 230,000 clones, roughly 89% of them singletons; the top ten hold around 4%. The sequenced sample consisted of PBMCs or T cells enriched from blood (not recorded which). J is TRBJ2-5 and V is TRBV9; D not certain. This TCR derives from a woman under 40 with acute COVID-19. In DNA form, the CDR3 reads TGTGCCAGCAGCGTATCCATGCGGCCTGAGACCCAGTACTTC. This translates into CASSVSMRPETQYF.